Sequencing of this T cell receptor beta chain was carried out in a study of spatial heterogeneity in lung cancer. The germline CDR1 and CDR2 sequences are SEHNR and FQNEAQ (reference sequence). The V and J ends lost 5 bases and 3 bases, in that order; junction bases with no gene match: 0. This CDR3 contains 14 residues. The study, taken as a whole, reports: Tumors with more nonsynonymous mutations had more expanded intratumoral alpha and beta TCRs.

TCRdb called the 5' RACE reads again in MiXCR, with one record for every CDR3 protein. The sample has approximately 2,100 distinct CDR3 sequences; 8% to 9.5% are singletons. This sample's time point: sample taken at primary tumor resection. By sample fraction, this clonotype is medium-sized. Its specificity is unknown. Material: lung tumor tissue, obtained at surgery. The source of this sequence is a male donor with early-stage non-small cell lung cancer. The chain joins TRBV7-9 to TRBJ2-7, with 14 positions matching TRBD2. CDR3 coding DNA: TGTGCCAGCAGCGGGACTAGCGGGGGCTACGAGCAGTACTTC. Its protein product is CASSGTSGGYEQYF.